A single sample is the source of the 9 T cell receptor beta chains below, sequenced in a study of early T cells in non-severe SARS-CoV-2 infection (dated by TCRdb to the early 2020s). Libraries were prepared through 5' RACE. Reads for this sample came from a NextSeq 500. Through fastp at Q25 and MiXCR, TCRdb rebuilt clones from the public reads, retaining in-frame beta chains. For every CDR3 protein sequence, its rows merge into one entry that carries the most common genes and DNA. The sample table lists about 28,000 distinct CDR3 sequences, 4.6% of them with a count of one. The biggest ten clones account for about 6% of the sample. The sample was whole blood, taken at baseline. These receptors were taken from an adult who was a healthcare worker with PCR-confirmed SARS-CoV-2 infection or an uninfected control (not recorded which).

This sequence joins TRBV18 and TRBJ2-1; D remains unclear. The CDR3 has 14 amino acids. Germline CDR1 is KGHSH and CDR2 is LQKENI. V was trimmed by 4 bases and J by 0 bases, leaving 7 bases between them. The CDR3 DNA follows: TGTGCCAGCTCACGCATACTCTCCTACAATGAGCAGTTCTTC. Translated, it gives CASSRILSYNEQFF.

In its sample, this clonotype is medium-sized. J is TRBJ2-1 and V is TRBV18; 7 bases agree with TRBD2. CDR1 and CDR2 from the germline V gene are KGHSH and LQKENI. The CDR3 has 13 amino acids. The V and J ends lost 8 bases and 5 bases, in that order; junction bases with no gene match: 6. This chain's CDR3 is CASAKGRDNEQFF. The CDR3, as DNA: TGTGCCAGCGCGAAGGGGAGGGACAATGAGCAGTTCTTC.

This clonotype was seen at least ten times. The chain has TRBV7-8 and TRBJ2-3; D gene unclear. Trimming stripped 2 bases from V and 0 bases from J, with 6 bases between. CDR1 and CDR2 from the germline V gene are SGHVS and FQNEAQ. The CDR3 totals 14 residues. The CDR3 sequence is CASSLFESTDTQYF. The CDR3 nucleotides read TGTGCCAGCAGCTTATTCGAGAGCACAGATACGCAGTATTTT. The whole variable domain, remainder taken from reference TRBV7-8 and TRBJ2-3, is GAGVSQSPRYKVAKRGQDVALRCDPISGHVSLFWYQQALGQGPEFLTYFQNEAQLDKSGLPSDRFFAERPEGSVSTLKIQRTQQEDSAVYLCASSLFESTDTQYFGPGTRLTVL.

This clonotype was seen at least ten times. The chain links TRBV25-1 to TRBJ1-2; D unresolved. The CDR3 covers 13 residues. The germline gives CDR1 MGHDK, CDR2 SYGVNS. Trimming removed 2 bases at V and 8 bases at J, with 12 bases between. Here the CDR3 reads CASSEIGRGGYTF. The CDR3 DNA sequence: TGTGCCAGCAGTGAAATAGGACGAGGAGGCTACACCTTC.

This clonotype was counted at least ten times. The CDR3 loop is CASSLFGGPTYEQYF. DNA of the CDR3: TGTGCCAGCAGCTTATTTGGGGGGCCTACCTACGAGCAGTACTTC. V usage is TRBV7-9 and J usage is TRBJ2-7, with D perhaps given as TRBD1 or TRBD2 (6 bases each). The ends were cut back, 2 bases at V and 2 bases at J, with 13 bases in the middle. This CDR3 comprises 15 residues. Germline CDR1 SEHNR, CDR2 FQNEAQ (reference sequence).

This clonotype has more than one count but fewer than ten. The chain combines TRBV11-1 with TRBJ2-7; 7 bases agree with TRBD1. In germline, CDR1 is SGHAT, CDR2 FQDESV (reference sequence). The junction had 9 bases not matched to a gene; V was cut back by 5 bases and J by 5 bases. The CDR3 loop spans 14 amino acids. CDR3 DNA sequence: TGTGCCAGCAGCCAACAGGGGCAAGTGGACGAGCAGTACTTC. Residues: CASSQQGQVDEQYF.

This clonotype was found many times. The chain uses TRBV27 and TRBJ2-7; 12 bases agree with TRBD2. Germline V gene lookup returns CDR1 MNHEY and CDR2 SMNVEV (reference sequence). The CDR3 consists of 13 residues. V trimming: 9 bases; J trimming: 7 bases; junction bases outside the gene matches: 7. The CDR3 spells CASRTSGEQEQYF. In DNA, the CDR3 is TGTGCCAGTAGGACTAGCGGGGAGCAGGAGCAGTACTTC.

This clonotype was observed many times. The rearrangement uses TRBV7-9 and TRBJ2-5, with 9 bases fitting TRBD1. The trim removed 1 base at V and 6 bases at J, leaving 12 bases unmatched. Germline-derived CDR1 and CDR2 are SEHNR and FQNEAQ (reference sequence). The CDR3 contains 17 residues. The DNA for the CDR3 is TGTGCCAGCAGCTTAGGGACAGGGGCTACTTGGGCGAAGACCCAGTACTTC. Amino acids: CASSLGTGATWAKTQYF.

This clonotype was seen more than once but under ten times. The rearrangement uses TRBV2 and TRBJ2-7; 10 bases align to TRBD1. The V gene end was trimmed by 7 bases and the J gene end by 5 bases; junction bases not matched to a gene: 8. The germline V gene has CDR1 SNHLY and CDR2 FYNNEI. CDR3 size: 14 residues. The chain's CDR3 is CASTWDRGLDEQYF. The DNA for the CDR3 is TGTGCCAGCACTTGGGACAGGGGTTTGGACGAGCAGTACTTC.